This TCR beta chain was captured by sequencing in a study of identical twins listed by TCRdb under 2016. At the level of the whole study: TCR alpha and beta repertoires from monozygotic twins, unrelated adults of various ages and cord blood were deep-sequenced to test whether fetal clonotypes persist. To rule out contamination, replicate twin experiments were performed at different times with different library preparation protocols. Study-wide conclusions, independent of this receptor: Zero-insertion analyses could be partly confounded by invariant T cells such as MAIT and iNKT, though diverse VJ usage argued against such confounding for most clonotypes. Abundant cord blood beta clonotypes carried fewer insertions; young adult naive repertoires showed a weaker similar trend, while memory repertoires showed none. Out-of-frame TCR alpha sequences shared between twins showed an excess of low generation-probability sequences compared with coincidental sharing between unrelated individuals. Because the same donors could not be followed over many years, conclusions were based on cross-sectional statistical analysis. In beta out-of-frame sequences, excess twin sharing was weaker, because having fewer shared sequences lowered the signal-to-noise ratio. Out-of-frame TCR alpha sharing in monozygotic twins was systematically underestimated by recombination models, whereas sharing between unrelated individuals was in agreement with the recombination models.

Only healthy Caucasian donors were included. Three pairs of female monozygotic twins, all aged roughly 18 to 29 years, made up the twin cohort. Peripheral blood mononuclear cells were the source from which RNA for the TCR libraries was isolated. A word on this clonotype: Its binding antigen is unknown. The input lacks base qualities; no much larger clone sits a single base away.

At the junction V is shortened by 4 bases and J by 1 base, with 15 bases in between. From the cysteine through the phenylalanine, the CDR3 covers 16 amino acids. Of all the DNA, just the CDR3 is kept, 48 bases in frame from base 1. The method was 5' RACE. The sample was run on an Illumina HiSeq 2000. Template switching added a universal primer binding site, and the final cDNA carried a unique molecular identifier that allowed TCR cDNA molecules to be counted accurately. First-strand cDNA for TCR alpha and beta chains was synthesized from specific primers in the conserved constant-segment region. Each cDNA library was double barcoded, with a SMART-Mk sample barcode plus Illumina barcodes, to control for contamination. TruSeq adapter sequences along with Illumina sample barcodes were introduced in two successive PCR steps. TCR alpha and beta cDNA libraries were sequenced on the Illumina HiSeq platform with custom primers. The original methods were these. MiGEC processed the raw reads to extract unique molecular identifiers, while MiXCR was used to determine the CDR3 positions. Recombination models were inferred per individual with the repgenHMM and IGoR tools using an EM algorithm. Shared clonotypes were analyzed with the tcR package in R, and sharing was normalized by the product of cloneset sizes. Out-of-frame nonproductive sequences were analyzed to study raw recombination free of thymic and clonal selection effects. TCRdb itself trimmed the public reads at Q25 with fastp, ran MiXCR and retained productive beta chains. Rows merge per CDR3 protein into single entries with the most common DNA and genes. These V and J calls originate from TCRdb's pipeline instead of the authors' own analysis. The sample records fewer than 800,000 distinct CDR3 sequences, 7% to 7.5% of which are singletons. The ten largest clonotypes hold around 1.6% of the sample.

Separately, the same data were catalogued under a study of yellow fever vaccine responses in identical twins. Per that second paper: According to the authors, the vaccine-induced T cell response in identical twins seemed to be partly convergent and partly specific to each individual. In identical twins, the study followed T cell clones that responded to the vaccine with precision.

The sample taken for sequencing was PBMCs. The chain was built from TRBV12-3 or TRBV12-4 and TRBJ2-3, and perhaps TRBD1 as D gene, on 5 matching bases. The origin of this receptor is a woman aged 18-30 years in good health. The DNA is as follows: TGTGCCAGCAGTTCGCGCAGGGATAGGGGCACAGATACGCAGTATTTT. Protein translation: CASSSRRDRGTDTQYF.